One and the same sample provided the 30 T cell receptor beta chains below, sequenced in a study of shared clonotypes between healthy human individuals. Repertoires were generated with immunoSEQ multiplex PCR, while TCRdb's copy carries only in-frame clones and drops some. The repertoire holds around 2.3 million clones, with more than 90% as singletons. The sequenced sample was naive CD4+ T cells sorted from blood. Subset noted: CD45RA+ positively selected. The receptors were gathered from a man aged 18 to 29 in good health.

The gene calls are TRBV18 and TRBJ1-1, with 8 bases matching TRBD1. Germline assignment: CDR1 KGHSH and CDR2 LQKENI. The CDR3 totals 15 residues. With V trimmed by 1 base and J by 4 bases, 5 bases remained unmatched. The DNA for the CDR3 is TGTGCCAGCTCACCACGACAGGGGCCGACCACTGAAGCTTTCTTT. It translates to CASSPRQGPTTEAFF. Using reference TRBV18 and TRBJ1-1 for the parts outside the CDR3, the full variable domain is NAGVMQNPRHLVRRRGQEARLRCSPMKGHSHVYWYRQLPEEGLKFMVYLQKENIIDESGMPKERFSAEFPKEGPSILRIQQVVRGDSAAYFCASSPRQGPTTEAFFGQGTRLTVV.

The chain employs TRBV7-2 and TRBJ2-7; TRBD2 aligns across 14 bases. This CDR3 spans 19 amino acids. The germline V gene has CDR1 SGHTA and CDR2 FQGNSA. V dropped 5 bases and J dropped 3; count of bases not matched to a gene: 15. CDR3 bases: TGTGCCAGCAGCCCCCAAACAGAAAGACTAGCGGGAGGGAACTACGAGCAGTACTTC. Amino acid sequence: CASSPQTERLAGGNYEQYF.

In this sample, this clone turned up once. The chain carries TRBV4-1 and TRBJ2-2; D uncertain. Germline CDR1 and CDR2: MGHRA and YSYEKL. Trimming stripped 4 bases from V and 0 bases from J, with 12 bases between. The CDR3 covers 16 residues. DNA for the CDR3: TGCGCCAGCAGCCTACGGATTCAGGCGAACACCGGGGAGCTGTTTTTT. It specifies CASSLRIQANTGELFF.

The CDR3 spells CAWSVNNGEKLFF. Here the CDR3 DNA reads TGTGCCTGGAGTGTAAATAATGGTGAAAAACTGTTTTTT. This chain links TRBV30 with TRBJ1-4; D is unclear. Germline V gene data show CDR1 as GTSNPN and CDR2 as SVGIG (reference sequence). V was trimmed by 0 bases and J by 7 bases, leaving 9 bases between them. The CDR3 length is 13 residues.

The rearrangement uses TRBV28 and TRBJ1-1; a possible D gene is TRBD1 (5 bases). The CDR3 sequence is 16 residues long. V was clipped by 2 bases and J by 1 base, with 14 bases between them. The germline V gene encodes CDR1 MDHEN and CDR2 SYDVKM. CDR3 in amino acids: CASSLRQGVRNTEAFF. The CDR3 DNA reads as TGTGCCAGCAGTTTACGGCAGGGTGTGAGGAACACTGAAGCTTTCTTT.

The genes are TRBV6-1 and TRBJ1-1; D might be TRBD1 (6 bases). There are 15 residues in the CDR3. The V end lost 5 bases, the J end lost 13 bases, and 26 bases lay between the germline ends. Germline V gene sequence: CDR1 MNHNS, CDR2 SASEGT. CDR3 DNA sequence: TGTGCCAGCAGTCCCGCCGCCCTGGGGACACTGAAGCTTTTCTTT. It translates to CASSPAALGTLKLFF.

This chain uses TRBV6-1 with TRBJ1-5, with D maybe TRBD1 (6 bases). Trimming pared 6 bases from V and 5 bases from J, leaving 14 bases between. The CDR3 spans 14 residues. CDR1 is MNHNS, CDR2 SASEGT, per germline. The CDR3 coding sequence is TGTGCCAGCAGCCCAGACAGGAACTATCAGCCCCAGCATTTT. It translates to CASSPDRNYQPQHF.

The V and J genes are TRBV30 and TRBJ1-2, with D unclear. The CDR3 extends over 14 amino acids. Germline loops: CDR1 GTSNPN, CDR2 SVGIG (reference sequence). V was cut by 3 bases and J by 2 bases, with 13 bases left in between. The DNA of the CDR3 is TGTGCCTGGAGCAACCCGACTACGAACTATGGCTACACCTTC. Translation: CAWSNPTTNYGYTF.

The genes are TRBV29-1 and TRBJ2-7; TRBD1 aligns across 8 bases. The germline gives CDR1 SQVTM, CDR2 ANQGSEA. J lost 2 bases, V lost 4 bases, and 10 bases had no gene match. This CDR3 is 15 amino acids long. CDR3 DNA: TGCAGCGTTGGTGCTGGACAGGGATCCCCCTACGAGCAGTACTTC. This gives the protein CSVGAGQGSPYEQYF.

Here the CDR3 reads CASSEISPGTGYGYTF. The CDR3 region has the DNA TGTGCCAGCAGTGAAATCTCACCCGGGACAGGCTATGGCTACACCTTC. V and J are TRBV25-1 and TRBJ1-2; the match to TRBD1 covers 8 bases. The CDR3 covers 16 residues. Germline assignment: CDR1 MGHDK and CDR2 SYGVNS. Trimming cost V 2 bases and J 4 bases; bases outside gene matches: 9.

As concerns this clone: Other DNA sequences within the sample encode an identical CDR3. The chain uses TRBV6-6 and TRBJ1-5; no clear D. In germline, CDR1 is MNHNY, CDR2 SVGAGI (reference sequence). Trimming stripped 2 bases from V and 1 base from J, with 6 bases between. The CDR3 loop spans 14 amino acids. The CDR3 coding sequence is TGTGCCAGCAGTTACAAGGGAAGCAATCAGCCCCAGCATTTT. Its protein is CASSYKGSNQPQHF.

With respect to this clone: The sample carries other DNA sequences with the same CDR3. The chain has TRBV5-1 and TRBJ1-5, with no clear D. CDR1 is SGHRS, CDR2 YFSETQ, per germline. The CDR3 sequence is 15 residues long. Trimming pared 0 bases from V and 2 bases from J, leaving 9 bases between. CDR3 loop: CASSLGPEGNQPQHF. The CDR3 region has the DNA TGCGCCAGCAGCTTGGGGCCCGAGGGCAATCAGCCCCAGCATTTT. The full variable domain, its missing parts supplied by reference TRBV5-1 and TRBJ1-5, is KAGVTQTPRYLIKTRGQQVTLSCSPISGHRSVSWYQQTPGQGLQFLFEYFSETQRNKGNFPGRFSGRQFSNSRSEMNVSTLELGDSALYLCASSLGPEGNQPQHFGDGTRLSIL.

The chain recombines TRBV14 with TRBJ1-3; 8 bases are shared with TRBD1. J was trimmed by 4 bases and V by 4 bases; bases with no gene match: 9. Germline CDR1 and CDR2: SGHDN and FVKESK. The CDR3 is 16 residues long. The CDR3 DNA reads as TGTGCCAGCAGCCCGCTTGGACAGGGAGCGGGAAACACCATATATTTT. Protein: CASSPLGQGAGNTIYF.

The chain links TRBV6-6 to TRBJ2-5; tentatively, D is TRBD1 (6 bases). Germline CDR1 MNHNY, CDR2 SVGAGI (reference sequence). V lost 2 bases to trimming and J lost 2 bases, with 9 bases between them. There are 14 residues in the CDR3. The CDR3 sequence is CASSYPDRQETQYF. For the CDR3, the DNA is TGTGCCAGCAGTTACCCCGACAGGCAAGAGACCCAGTACTTC.

This clone was counted between two and nine times. The gene calls are TRBV5-1 and TRBJ2-5, with 10 bases lining up with TRBD2. V lost 0 bases to trimming and J lost 2 bases; unmatched junction nucleotides: 4. Germline loops: CDR1 SGHRS, CDR2 YFSETQ. The CDR3 runs to 16 residues. The CDR3, as DNA: TGCGCCAGCAGCTTGGACCCAGCGGGGGGGCAAGAGACCCAGTACTTC. Its translation is CASSLDPAGGQETQYF.

The CDR3: CASSASLGGPYNEQFF. CDR3 in DNA: TGTGCCAGCAGCGCCTCCCTTGGGGGGCCCTACAATGAGCAGTTCTTC. The V call is TRBV9, the J call TRBJ2-1; tentatively, D is TRBD1 or TRBD2 (6 bases each). With 3 bases removed from V and 2 bases from J, the gap between germline ends came to 15 bases. Germline CDR1 SGDLS, CDR2 YYNGEE. This CDR3 has 16 amino acids.

The gene calls are TRBV30 and TRBJ1-3, with 7 bases fitting TRBD1. This CDR3 is 16 amino acids long. With 2 bases clipped from V and 0 bases from J, the junction kept 7 bases outside the gene matches. Germline V lookup: CDR1 GTSNPN, CDR2 SVGIG (reference sequence). The CDR3 DNA reads as TGTGCCTGGAGTAGGACAGGAGCCTACTCTGGAAACACCATATATTTT. Protein: CAWSRTGAYSGNTIYF.

This clone was observed a few times. Other nucleotide sequences in the sample specify the same CDR3. The chain has TRBV25-1 and TRBJ1-2; 7 bases match TRBD1. Trimming took 4 bases from V and 4 from J; bases not matched to a gene: 3. Germline values: CDR1 MGHDK, CDR2 SYGVNS. This CDR3 has 13 residues. CDR3 residues: CASSGGTAYGYTF. The CDR3 coding sequence is TGTGCCAGCAGTGGAGGGACAGCCTATGGCTACACCTTC.

J is TRBJ2-2 and V is TRBV21-1. TRBV21-1 is recorded as a pseudogene. This CDR3 spans 16 amino acids. The CDR3 here is CASSPPPGTNTGELFF. The DNA for the CDR3 is TGTGCCAGCAGCCCCCCCCCGGGCACGAACACCGGGGAGCTGTTTTTT.

The chain links TRBV27 to TRBJ2-2; no firm D call. CDR1 and CDR2 from the germline V gene are MNHEY and SMNVEV (reference sequence). The V and J ends lost 3 bases and 6 bases respectively, with 8 bases between them. The CDR3 consists of 13 residues. The CDR3 is CASSLEGSGELFF. Written as DNA, the CDR3 is TGTGCCAGCAGTTTGGAAGGTTCCGGGGAGCTGTTTTTT.

J is TRBJ1-1 and V is TRBV7-9, with TRBD1 matching over 9 bases. V dropped 4 bases and J dropped 6; count of bases not matched to a gene: 6. This CDR3 is 14 amino acids long. Germline CDR1 and CDR2: SEHNR and FQNEAQ (reference sequence). Here the CDR3 reads CASSSGTGRSEAFF. In DNA form, the CDR3 reads TGTGCCAGCAGCTCCGGGACAGGGCGGTCTGAAGCTTTCTTT.

The rearrangement joins TRBV25-1 to TRBJ2-3, with a weak D call TRBD2 (7 bases). V lost 5 bases to trimming and J lost 5 bases, with 11 bases between them. Germline CDR1 is MGHDK and CDR2 is SYGVNS. The length of the CDR3 is 13 residues. In DNA form, the CDR3 reads TGTGCCAGCAGTCGGGGGGCGGGAGATACGCAGTATTTT. Residues: CASSRGAGDTQYF.

V usage is TRBV2 and J usage is TRBJ1-1, with 7 bases fitting TRBD1. The length of the CDR3 is 16 residues. Germline CDR1 reads SNHLY; CDR2 reads FYNNEI. With V trimmed by 0 bases and J by 7 bases, 11 bases remained unmatched. Here the CDR3 reads CASSEALPGGADEAFF. CDR3 nucleotides: TGTGCCAGCAGTGAAGCGCTACCAGGGGGGGCCGATGAAGCTTTCTTT.

The genes are TRBV5-4 and TRBJ2-5, with 9 bases fitting TRBD2. After removal of 3 bases from V and 9 bases from J, the junction contained 15 bases not matched to a gene. The CDR3 has 16 amino acids. Germline V lookup: CDR1 SGHNT, CDR2 YYREEE (reference sequence). The CDR3 region has the DNA TGTGCCAGCAGCTCCTCCATGGTAGCGGGGGCTGCGGCCCAGTACTTC. Translated, it gives CASSSSMVAGAAAQYF.

As concerns this clone: Other DNA sequences of this sample code for an identical CDR3. The chain joins TRBV5-1 to TRBJ1-1; 9 bases agree with TRBD1. Germline V gives CDR1 SGHRS, CDR2 YFSETQ. The CDR3 covers 14 residues. After removal of 6 bases from V and 4 bases from J, the junction contained 7 bases not matched to a gene. CDR3 bases: TGCGCCAGCACCCCGGGACAGGGAGGCACTGAAGCTTTCTTT. As protein: CASTPGQGGTEAFF. The complete variable domain, with remaining parts taken from reference TRBV5-1 and TRBJ1-1, reads KAGVTQTPRYLIKTRGQQVTLSCSPISGHRSVSWYQQTPGQGLQFLFEYFSETQRNKGNFPGRFSGRQFSNSRSEMNVSTLELGDSALYLCASTPGQGGTEAFFGQGTRLTVV.

This chain joins TRBV5-4 and TRBJ2-2; TRBD2 agrees at 14 bases. The CDR3 is 16 amino acids. The V gene end was trimmed by 1 base and the J gene end by 8 bases; junction bases not matched to a gene: 4. The V gene's germline CDR1 is SGHNT and CDR2 YYREEE (reference sequence). CDR3 nucleotides: TGTGCCAGCAGCTTGCCGGGACTAGCGGGAGATGGGGAGCTGTTTTTT. It is translated as CASSLPGLAGDGELFF.

This rearrangement joins TRBV12-5 to TRBJ2-2; D is possibly TRBD2 (6 bases). This CDR3 has 16 residues. Per the germline V gene, CDR1 is LGHNT and CDR2 is FRNRAP. V lost 3 bases to trimming and J lost 4 bases, with 15 bases between them. The CDR3 protein is CASGFFTRGSTGELFF. The CDR3, as DNA: TGTGCTAGTGGTTTCTTTACCCGGGGGAGCACCGGGGAGCTGTTTTTT.

In the case of this clone: The same CDR3 arises from other DNA sequences in this sample as well. The rearrangement links TRBV5-1 to TRBJ1-5; D gene uncertain. The germline V gene encodes CDR1 SGHRS and CDR2 YFSETQ. Trimming pared 0 bases from V and 6 bases from J, leaving 10 bases between. The CDR3 totals 14 residues. Written as DNA, the CDR3 is TGCGCCAGCAGCTTGGAAGGGTCGGGTCAGCCCCAGCATTTT. Protein: CASSLEGSGQPQHF.

Turning to this clone: Other nucleotide sequences in the sample specify the same CDR3. This chain uses TRBV2 with TRBJ1-2; D is ambiguous. CDR1 SNHLY and CDR2 FYNNEI come from the germline V gene. The CDR3 is 12 residues long. Between the trimmed V and J ends, which lost 1 base and 1 base, there was a span of 1 base. CDR3 sequence: CASSEVNYGYTF. The CDR3 coding sequence is TGTGCCAGCAGTGAAGTTAACTATGGCTACACCTTC.

The gene calls are TRBV4-3 and TRBJ1-3; no firm D call. CDR1 LGHNA and CDR2 YSLEER come from the germline V gene. V was trimmed by 0 bases and J by 4 bases, leaving 7 bases between them. The CDR3 loop spans 14 amino acids. CDR3: CASSQDQGGNTIYF. CDR3 DNA: TGCGCCAGCAGCCAAGACCAAGGGGGAAACACCATATATTTT.